The 15 T cell receptor beta chains below all came from one sample that was sequenced in a study of control samples from healthy donors and cancer patients. The protocol was immunoSEQ multiplex PCR, while the TCRdb copy is restricted to in-frame clones and leaves out a portion. The data hold fewer than 60,000 clones, with approximately 83% observed a single time. Sequencing was performed on PBMCs. The receptor source for this set is a woman aged 45-65 years with lung cancer.

This clone was picked up one time. The V gene is TRBV7-6, the J gene TRBJ1-1, with D possibly TRBD1 on 6 matching bases. From germline, CDR1 is SGHVS and CDR2 FNYEAQ. This CDR3 is built from 16 residues. Trimming took off 3 bases at V and 4 bases at J, with 18 bases between the two ends. CDR3 nucleotides: TGTGCCAGCAGCTTGCGGTCCGGGGGGCAAGGCACTGAAGCTTTCTTT. Its translation is CASSLRSGGQGTEAFF.

The V gene is TRBV13, the J gene TRBJ1-1; TRBD1 might be the D (6 bases). Germline CDR1 PRHDT, CDR2 FYEKMQ (reference sequence). Trimming took 1 base from V and 6 from J, leaving 15 bases between them. The length of the CDR3 is 15 residues. CDR3 in DNA: TGTGCCAGCAGCTTAGAAAGGACCAGGGGTTCTGAAGCTTTCTTT. Protein sequence: CASSLERTRGSEAFF.

The rearrangement uses TRBV27 and TRBJ1-1, with D unresolved. The CDR3 has 13 amino acids. Germline V lookup: CDR1 MNHEY, CDR2 SMNVEV (reference sequence). Trimming left V 0 bases short and J 7 bases short, with 9 bases between. The CDR3 nucleotides are TGTGCCAGCAGTTTATCAGACCGCAGTGAAGCTTTCTTT. Protein sequence: CASSLSDRSEAFF.

This rearrangement joins TRBV30 to TRBJ1-2; 9 bases fit TRBD1. J gave up 5 bases and V 8 bases, and 12 bases lay outside the gene matches. Looked up from germline, CDR1 is GTSNPN and CDR2 is SVGIG (reference sequence). The CDR3 has 14 residues. The CDR3: CAARDRVLEYGYTF. CDR3 nucleotide sequence: TGTGCCGCCCGGGACAGGGTTTTAGAGTATGGCTACACCTTC.

Comment on this clone: In the same sample, other DNA sequences code for this CDR3. The gene calls are TRBV7-2 and TRBJ1-5, with D perhaps TRBD1 (6 bases). CDR1 is SGHTA and CDR2 is FQGNSA in the germline V gene. Trimming pared 2 bases from V and 4 bases from J, leaving 6 bases between. This CDR3 region has 13 residues. The CDR3 protein is CASSLQGNQPQHF. CDR3 coding DNA: TGTGCCAGCAGCTTACAGGGGAATCAGCCCCAGCATTTT.

This clone has a handful of counts. The chain combines TRBV7-9 with TRBJ1-3; no definite D call. CDR1 and CDR2 (germline): SEHNR, FQNEAQ (reference sequence). The CDR3 contains 13 residues. The V end was cut by 3 bases, the J end by 4 bases, with 7 bases between. The CDR3 region has the DNA TGTGCCAGCAGCTTCGGGATGGGAAACACCATATATTTT. This gives the protein CASSFGMGNTIYF.

V gene TRBV24-1 combines with J gene TRBJ1-5; D possibly corresponds to TRBD1 (6 bases). Trimming left V 2 bases short and J 6 bases short, with 22 bases between. The CDR3 covers 18 residues. Germline values: CDR1 KGHDR, CDR2 SFDVKD. The CDR3 bases are TGTGCCACCAGTGATTCAACGAGGGGTGGGGGGCGCGTTCAGCCCCAGCATTTT. Its translation is CATSDSTRGGGRVQPQHF.

This clone was picked up one time. The chain combines TRBV2 with TRBJ1-2; D is possibly TRBD1 (6 bases). This CDR3 contains 13 residues. Germline V gene data show CDR1 as SNHLY and CDR2 as FYNNEI. Deletions cut 4 bases from V and 4 bases from J, with 10 bases between. DNA for the CDR3: TGTGCCAGCAGTGTGTGGGGGCTCTATGGCTACACCTTC. It is translated as CASSVWGLYGYTF.

The chain is built from TRBV6-5 and TRBJ1-2; 8 positions match TRBD1. Germline CDR1 is MNHEY and CDR2 is SVGAGI. The CDR3 has 14 residues. The trim removed 6 bases at V and 3 bases at J, leaving 6 bases unmatched. As DNA, the CDR3 is TGTGCCAGCAGCGAGACAGGGGTCGACTATGGCTACACCTTC. Translation: CASSETGVDYGYTF.

This chain joins TRBV4-3 and TRBJ1-1; D remains unclear. The CDR3 extends over 15 amino acids. Deletions cut 0 bases from V and 8 bases from J, with 16 bases between. Germline-derived CDR1 and CDR2 are LGHNA and YSLEER. The CDR3 nucleotides read TGCGCCAGCAGCCAAGATCGCTCAGGCTCGATAGAAGCTTTCTTT. The encoded protein is CASSQDRSGSIEAFF.

The chain employs TRBV5-1 and TRBJ2-2, with TRBD2 as a possible D gene (6 bases). V lost 0 bases and J 0 bases, leaving 9 bases between the germline ends. The CDR3 spans 16 residues. The germline CDR1 and CDR2 sequences are SGHRS and YFSETQ. DNA of the CDR3: TGCGCCAGCAGCTTGGCGGCGGGGACGAACACCGGGGAGCTGTTTTTT. This gives the protein CASSLAAGTNTGELFF.

V usage is TRBV6-5 and J usage is TRBJ1-1; 10 positions match TRBD1. The CDR3 has 13 amino acids. With V trimmed by 5 bases and J by 6 bases, 3 bases remained unmatched. Germline V gene lookup returns CDR1 MNHEY and CDR2 SVGAGI. DNA of the CDR3: TGTGCCAGCAGTCGACAGGGGGCGGCTGAAGCTTTCTTT. This encodes CASSRQGAAEAFF.

The J gene is TRBJ1-2, the V gene TRBV6-5, with 7 bases fitting TRBD1. This CDR3 has 13 residues. Germline V lookup: CDR1 MNHEY, CDR2 SVGAGI. V lost 6 bases and J lost 2; bases outside the gene matches: 3. The CDR3 loop is CASSDRVNYGYTF. The CDR3 DNA reads as TGTGCCAGCAGCGACAGGGTGAACTATGGCTACACCTTC.

In its sample, this clone was seen once. V usage is TRBV7-2 and J usage is TRBJ1-1, with a tentative D call TRBD1 (5 bases). The germline CDR1 and CDR2 sequences are SGHTA and FQGNSA. Trimming took off 4 bases at V and 5 bases at J, with 14 bases between the two ends. The length of the CDR3 is 14 residues. The CDR3 coding sequence is TGTGCCAGCAGCTCCATTCCAGGGAGAACTGAAGCTTTCTTT. The encoded protein is CASSSIPGRTEAFF.

This chain uses TRBV15 with TRBJ1-4; 7 bases fit TRBD1. CDR1 and CDR2 (germline): LNHNV, YYDKDF (reference sequence). The CDR3 consists of 16 residues. The J segment lost 2 bases and the V segment lost 1 base, leaving 4 bases of the junction unmatched. The CDR3 spells CATSRARDSTNEKLFF. The CDR3 bases are TGTGCCACCAGCAGAGCCAGGGACAGTACTAATGAAAAACTGTTTTTT.